Listed here are 27 T cell receptor beta chains from one sample, sequenced in a study of early T cells in non-severe SARS-CoV-2 infection. TCRdb re-called the 5' RACE reads through MiXCR, storing one row per CDR3 protein. Seen here are tens of thousands of distinct CDR3 sequences, around 12% observed once, and the top ten hold about 1.3%. The sequenced material came from whole blood. All receptors derive from an adult who was a healthcare worker with PCR-confirmed SARS-CoV-2 infection or an uninfected control (not recorded which).

In its sample, this clonotype was seen many times. The V call is TRBV7-6, the J call TRBJ2-7, with D perhaps being TRBD1 or TRBD2 (5 bases each). The V end lost 5 bases, the J end lost 1 base, and 9 bases lay between the germline ends. CDR1 is SGHVS and CDR2 is FNYEAQ in the germline V gene. The CDR3 consists of 13 residues. CDR3 amino acids: CASSEGRSYEQYF. The CDR3 DNA reads as TGTGCCAGCAGCGAGGGACGTTCCTACGAGCAGTACTTC.

This clonotype was detected only once. This chain uses TRBV9 with TRBJ2-7; 10 bases are shared with TRBD1. Germline-derived CDR1 and CDR2 are SGDLS and YYNGEE. Trimming took 0 bases from V and 4 from J; bases not matched to a gene: 4. This CDR3 has 15 residues. CDR3 in amino acids: CASSVEGQGIYEQYF. CDR3 sequence (DNA): TGTGCCAGCAGCGTAGAGGGACAGGGGATTTACGAGCAGTACTTC.

This clonotype was found many times. This chain connects TRBV11-3 to TRBJ2-3; 10 positions agree with TRBD2. CDR3 size: 16 residues. Trimming removed 1 base from V and 7 bases from J; junction bases left unmatched: 8. Germline lookup yields CDR1 SGHNT and CDR2 YENEEA. CDR3 nucleotide sequence: TGTGCCAGCAGCTTAGTACAGCGGGGGGGCAGAAATACGCAGTATTTT. Encoded protein: CASSLVQRGGRNTQYF.

This clonotype was recorded many times. This chain uses TRBV19 with TRBJ1-4, with 8 bases fitting TRBD1. The CDR3 is 15 residues long. Germline CDR1 and CDR2: LNHDA and SQIVND (reference sequence). Trimming at V came to 4 bases and at J to 8 bases, leaving 9 bases not matched to a gene. The CDR3 sequence: CASSTSTGEGEKLFF. The CDR3 DNA follows: TGTGCCAGTAGTACGTCGACAGGGGAGGGGGAAAAACTGTTTTTT.

V usage is TRBV9 and J usage is TRBJ2-2; D is unresolved. The germline V and J ends were trimmed by 4 bases and 7 bases, with 11 bases remaining between them. Germline V gene lookup returns CDR1 SGDLS and CDR2 YYNGEE. This CDR3 is built from 13 residues. In nucleotides, the CDR3 is TGTGCCAGCAGCCGGTCGTCGAGCGGGGAGCTGTTTTTT. Amino acids: CASSRSSSGELFF.

There are many counts of this clonotype. This chain links TRBV11-2 with TRBJ2-2; tentative D call: TRBD2 (7 bases). This CDR3 region has 18 residues. The germline V and J ends were trimmed by 4 bases and 2 bases, with 20 bases remaining between them. Germline lookup yields CDR1 SGHAT and CDR2 FQNNGV. The CDR3 bases are TGTGCCAGCAGCTATTCCATTTTACGGGGGGCAAACACCGGGGAGCTGTTTTTT. Amino acids: CASSYSILRGANTGELFF.

The sample holds many counts of this clonotype. This rearrangement joins TRBV10-1 to TRBJ2-2, with 8 positions matching TRBD2. The CDR3 totals 16 residues. CDR1 is WNHNN and CDR2 is SYGVQD in the germline V gene (reference sequence). Unmatched junction bases numbered 5, after V lost 3 bases and J lost 2 bases. CDR3 sequence reads: CASSELVAGNTGELFF. The CDR3 DNA is TGCGCCAGCAGTGAATTGGTAGCGGGAAACACCGGGGAGCTGTTTTTT.

This clonotype was found many times. The genes are TRBV24-1 and TRBJ2-3, with 10 bases identical to TRBD2. CDR3 size: 16 residues. V gave up 4 bases and J gave up 4 bases; unmatched junction bases: 7. Germline loops: CDR1 KGHDR, CDR2 SFDVKD. CDR3 nucleotide sequence: TGTGCCACCAGTGAGCGGACTAGCGGCAGCCCAGATACGCAGTATTTT. Its protein product is CATSERTSGSPDTQYF.

The chain carries TRBV27 and TRBJ1-6, with D maybe TRBD1 (6 bases). This CDR3 has 15 amino acids. Germline-derived CDR1 and CDR2 are MNHEY and SMNVEV (reference sequence). V lost 5 bases and J lost 8, with 16 bases in between. The CDR3 DNA is TGTGCCAGCAGTGCTTTACAGGGTTCGGATTCACCCCTCCACTTT. This sequence encodes CASSALQGSDSPLHF.

This chain joins TRBV10-2 and TRBJ2-1; a weak D match, TRBD2 (7 bases). Trimming shortened V by 8 bases and J by 4 bases, and 18 bases separated the two germline ends. This CDR3 has 15 amino acids. Germline CDR1 and CDR2: WSHSY and SAAADI. In nucleotides, the CDR3 is TGCGCCAGCGGAGTGAGGGGGGGCCTGTACAATGAGCAGTTCTTC. The encoded protein is CASGVRGGLYNEQFF.

The rearrangement links TRBV29-1 to TRBJ2-2; D assignment may be TRBD1 or TRBD2 (5 bases each). Deletions cut 3 bases from V and 7 bases from J, with 12 bases between. Germline V lookup: CDR1 SQVTM, CDR2 ANQGSEA. The CDR3 length is 13 residues. The CDR3, as DNA: TGCAGCGTTGAGGGACGTTCCCGCGGGGAGCTGTTTTTT. Translating it yields CSVEGRSRGELFF.

Ten or more counts support this clonotype. This rearrangement joins TRBV10-3 to TRBJ1-2; TRBD1 might be the D (6 bases). CDR3 length: 15 residues. V dropped 0 bases and J dropped 3 bases, with 11 bases sitting between them. Germline V gives CDR1 ENHRY, CDR2 SYGVKD. This CDR3 reads CAISESRAGDYGYTF. CDR3 DNA sequence: TGTGCCATCAGTGAGTCGAGAGCAGGGGACTATGGCTACACCTTC.

This CDR3 reads CATLRPTGELFF. The CDR3 region has the DNA TGTGCCACCTTGCGGCCCACCGGGGAGCTGTTTTTT. The chain links TRBV2 to TRBJ2-2; no firm D call. Germline loops: CDR1 SNHLY, CDR2 FYNNEI. The V end was cut by 10 bases, the J end by 4 bases, with 10 bases between. There are 12 residues in the CDR3.

This clonotype was seen ten or more times. V gene TRBV27 combines with J gene TRBJ1-5; D is ambiguous. The CDR3 sequence is 15 residues long. CDR1 is MNHEY and CDR2 is SMNVEV in the germline V gene (reference sequence). Trimming took 2 bases from V and 7 from J, leaving 15 bases between them. CDR3 in amino acids: CASSLNYRAEQPQHF. In DNA, the CDR3 is TGTGCCAGCAGTTTAAATTACCGGGCCGAGCAGCCCCAGCATTTT.

This clonotype was picked up many times. The chain has TRBV7-2 and TRBJ2-7, with 9 nucleotides matching TRBD1. This CDR3 spans 14 amino acids. With 5 bases clipped from V and 7 bases from J, the junction kept 9 bases outside the gene matches. Per germline, CDR1 SGHTA and CDR2 FQGNSA. CDR3 coding DNA: TGTGCCAGCAGCGCCTTGACAGGGGGTTATGAGCAGTACTTC. Protein product: CASSALTGGYEQYF.

This clonotype was observed at least ten times. The V call is TRBV5-4, the J call TRBJ1-4, with unresolved D. The germline CDR1 and CDR2 sequences are SGHNT and YYREEE (reference sequence). The V gene lost 4 bases and the J gene lost 8 bases, with 18 bases spanning the gap. The CDR3 is made up of 15 amino acids. The CDR3, as DNA: TGTGCCAGCAGCGAAAACCGGGATGTAGACGAAAAACTGTTTTTT. This gives the protein CASSENRDVDEKLFF. The whole variable domain, filled in from reference TRBV5-4 and TRBJ1-4, reads ETGVTQSPTHLIKTRGQQVTLRCSSQSGHNTVSWYQQALGQGPQFIFQYYREEENGRGNFPPRFSGLQFPNYSSELNVNALELDDSALYLCASSENRDVDEKLFFGSGTQLSVL.

In its sample, this clonotype was seen a few times. The genes are TRBV6-6 and TRBJ2-1; weak D call: TRBD1 (5 bases). The CDR3 is made up of 16 amino acids. V was cut by 5 bases and J by 0 bases, with 14 bases left in between. CDR1 and CDR2 (germline): MNHNY, SVGAGI (reference sequence). The CDR3 reads CASSDKRQSSYNEQFF. Here the CDR3 DNA reads TGTGCCAGCAGTGACAAAAGACAGTCCTCCTACAATGAGCAGTTCTTC.

This chain uses TRBV12-3 or TRBV12-4 with TRBJ2-1; 8 bases fit TRBD2. The CDR3 contains 16 residues. The trim removed 6 bases at V and 4 bases at J, leaving 11 bases unmatched. The CDR3 DNA is TGTGCCAGCAGCCAGACTAGCGCCCAAAAATACAATGAGCAGTTCTTC. Protein: CASSQTSAQKYNEQFF.

The table lists this clonotype with many counts. The chain carries TRBV12-3 or TRBV12-4 and TRBJ1-5, with TRBD1 matching 10 bases. J was trimmed by 2 bases and V by 5 bases; bases with no gene match: 6. This CDR3 has 16 residues. Here the CDR3 DNA reads TGTGCCAGCAGTAGGACAGGGGGAAATGGCAATCAGCCCCAGCATTTT. Protein sequence: CASSRTGGNGNQPQHF.

The J gene is TRBJ2-7, the V gene TRBV11-2; D is possibly TRBD2 (6 bases). The V and J ends lost 1 base and 2 bases respectively, with 6 bases between them. This CDR3 is 13 amino acids long. Germline CDR1 reads SGHAT; CDR2 reads FQNNGV. The chain's CDR3 is CASSLGTTYEQYF. CDR3 DNA: TGTGCCAGCAGCTTAGGGACTACCTACGAGCAGTACTTC.

In its sample, this clonotype was seen many times. DNA of the CDR3: TGTGCCAGCAGCGAGACCGGGACAGCCTTCCGCTCTGGGGCCAACGTCCTGACTTTC. Translation gives CASSETGTAFRSGANVLTF. The chain couples TRBV11-2 to TRBJ2-6, with 7 bases that match TRBD1. The germline V gene encodes CDR1 SGHAT and CDR2 FQNNGV. The length of the CDR3 is 19 residues. Trimming at V came to 5 bases and at J to 0 bases, leaving 13 bases not matched to a gene.

This clonotype was recorded at least ten times. V and J are TRBV2 and TRBJ1-5; possibly TRBD1 for D (6 bases). CDR3 length: 15 amino acids. The V and J ends lost 5 bases and 4 bases respectively, with 15 bases between them. Looked up from germline, CDR1 is SNHLY and CDR2 is FYNNEI. In nucleotides, the CDR3 is TGTGCCAGCAGTCCGGAGACAGGATGGAATCAGCCCCAGCATTTT. This translates into CASSPETGWNQPQHF.

This clonotype was detected ten times or more. The genes are TRBV6-5 and TRBJ2-1; the D gene could be TRBD1 or TRBD2 (5 bases each). Trimming shortened V by 6 bases and J by 7 bases, and 13 bases separated the two germline ends. Looked up from germline, CDR1 is MNHEY and CDR2 is SVGAGI. This CDR3 comprises 13 residues. DNA for the CDR3: TGTGCCAGCAGCCGATCAGGGACGAATGAGCAGTTCTTC. Protein sequence: CASSRSGTNEQFF.

The chain has TRBV29-1 and TRBJ2-2; D is tentatively TRBD1 or TRBD2 (5 bases each). Germline lookup yields CDR1 SQVTM and CDR2 ANQGSEA. Trimming took 0 bases from V and 4 from J, leaving 24 bases between them. This CDR3 has 19 residues. This CDR3 reads CSVEDPEGLGPGSTGELFF. The CDR3 bases are TGCAGCGTTGAAGATCCAGAAGGGTTAGGCCCAGGGAGCACCGGGGAGCTGTTTTTT.

This clonotype was seen ten or more times. The V and J genes are TRBV13 and TRBJ2-5; no clear D gene. Germline CDR1 and CDR2: PRHDT and FYEKMQ (reference sequence). V dropped 3 bases and J dropped 1 base, with 12 bases sitting between them. The CDR3 length is 15 residues. DNA of the CDR3: TGTGCCAGCAGCTTGGGTTCGGCTCCCCAAGAGACCCAGTACTTC. Translating it yields CASSLGSAPQETQYF.

This chain uses TRBV20-1 with TRBJ2-1; a weak D match, TRBD2 (5 bases). The germline gives CDR1 DFQATT, CDR2 SNEGSKA (reference sequence). There are 16 residues in the CDR3. Between the trimmed V and J ends, which lost 1 base and 6 bases, there was a span of 19 bases. CDR3 amino acids: CSARARSGSRVNEQFF. The CDR3 DNA follows: TGCAGTGCTAGAGCCCGGAGTGGGAGCAGAGTCAATGAGCAGTTCTTC.

This clonotype was detected many times. J is TRBJ1-5 and V is TRBV19, with D unresolved. The CDR3 has 13 amino acids. Trimming stripped 7 bases from V and 1 base from J, with 8 bases between. Germline values: CDR1 LNHDA, CDR2 SQIVND (reference sequence). The chain's CDR3 is CASTPRSNQPQHF. In DNA, the CDR3 is TGTGCCAGTACCCCACGAAGCAATCAGCCCCAGCATTTT.